The clone carrying this T cell receptor beta chain was seen once. Here immunoSEQ multiplex PCR was the method, and the copy in TCRdb shows in-frame clones only, minus some. The sample contains around 80,000 clones, around 90% of which appear only once. The data derive from a study of T cell changes during pregnancy in multiple sclerosis. The material sequenced was peripheral blood, taken before pregnancy. The receptor's source is a female donor with multiple sclerosis, enrolled in a pregnancy study.

The CDR3, as DNA: TGTGCCAGTAGTACGTGGCAGGGGCTTATGTCCTACAATGAGCAGTTCTTC. Translated, it gives CASSTWQGLMSYNEQFF. The rearrangement links TRBV19 to TRBJ2-1, with D possibly matching TRBD1 (6 bases). Germline V gene sequence: CDR1 LNHDA, CDR2 SQIVND (reference sequence). The CDR3 extends over 17 amino acids. The V end was cut by 4 bases, the J end by 1 base, with 17 bases between.